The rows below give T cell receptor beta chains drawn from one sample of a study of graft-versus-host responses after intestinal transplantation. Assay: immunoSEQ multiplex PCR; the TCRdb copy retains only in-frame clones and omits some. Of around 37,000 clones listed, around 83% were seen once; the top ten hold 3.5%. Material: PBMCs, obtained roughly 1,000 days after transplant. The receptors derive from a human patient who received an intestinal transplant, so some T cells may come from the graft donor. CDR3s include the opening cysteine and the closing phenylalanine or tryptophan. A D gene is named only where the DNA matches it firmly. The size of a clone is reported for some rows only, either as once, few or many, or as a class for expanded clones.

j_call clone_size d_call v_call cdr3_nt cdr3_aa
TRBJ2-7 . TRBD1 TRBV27 TGTGCCAGCAGTTTCGGGACAGGGTTCGAGCAGTACTTC CASSFGTGFEQYF
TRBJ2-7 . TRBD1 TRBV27 TGTGCCAGCAGTCCTCGGACAGGGGAATTCTACGAGCAGTACTTC CASSPRTGEFYEQYF
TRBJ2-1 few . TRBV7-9 TGTGCCAGCAGCCCGACTATATCCTACAATGAGCAGTTCTTC CASSPTISYNEQFF
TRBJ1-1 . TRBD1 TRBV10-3 TGTGCCATCAGTGAGTCGGGTAAACAGGGGCAAGCTTTCTTT CAISESGKQGQAFF
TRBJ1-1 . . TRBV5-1 TGCGCCAGCAGCTTGGAAGATTCAGGAAAAGCTTTCTTT CASSLEDSGKAFF
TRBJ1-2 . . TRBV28 TGTGCCAGCAGCAGATCCTCGGGGAGCTATGGCTACACCTTC CASSRSSGSYGYTF
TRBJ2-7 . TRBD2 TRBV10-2 TGCGCCAGCACCAAGACTAGCGGGAAATTAGACGAGCAGTACTTC CASTKTSGKLDEQYF
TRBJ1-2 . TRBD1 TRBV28 TGTGCCAGCACAGGTCCCGGGGACAGGGTTTATGGCTACACCTTC CASTGPGDRVYGYTF
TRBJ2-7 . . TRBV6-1 TGTGCCAGCAGTCCTACCGGGACCTCTTACGAGCAGTACTTC CASSPTGTSYEQYF
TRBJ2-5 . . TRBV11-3 TGTGCCAGCAGCTCGAACCAAGAGACCCAGTACTTC CASSSNQETQYF
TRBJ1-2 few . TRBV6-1 TGTGCCAGCGGACTGACTAACTATGGCTACACCTTC CASGLTNYGYTF
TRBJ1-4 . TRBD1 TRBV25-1 TGTGCCAGCAGTCTTACAGGGGTACCTGAAAAACTGTTTTTT CASSLTGVPEKLFF
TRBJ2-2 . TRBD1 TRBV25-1 TGTGCCAGCAGTGGACAGGGGGACACCGGGGAGCTGTTTTTT CASSGQGDTGELFF
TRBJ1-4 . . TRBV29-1 TGCAGCGTTGCCCAAAATGAAAAACTGTTTTTT CSVAQNEKLFF
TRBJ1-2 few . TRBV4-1 TGCGCCAGCAGCCAAGATTACCGGGAATGGGGGGACTATGGCTACACCTTC CASSQDYREWGDYGYTF
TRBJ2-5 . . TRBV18 TGTGCCAGCTCACCATCGCAGGGGGAGACCCAGTACTTC CASSPSQGETQYF
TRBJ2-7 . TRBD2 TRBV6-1 TGTGCCAGCAGTGGTCTAGCGGGGGGCTACGAGCAGTACTTC CASSGLAGGYEQYF
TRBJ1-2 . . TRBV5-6 TGTGCCAGCAGCTCTCAGACAGGACGGTTCTATGGCTACACCTTC CASSSQTGRFYGYTF
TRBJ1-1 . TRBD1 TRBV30 TGTGCCTGGGAGGAGGGACAGGGCTGGCGGACTGAAGCTTTCTTT CAWEEGQGWRTEAFF
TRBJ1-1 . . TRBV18 TGTGCCAGCTCAATAAAACGGGGCGAATCCTTCACTGAAGCTTTCTTT CASSIKRGESFTEAFF
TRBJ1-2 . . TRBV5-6 TGTGCCAGCAGCGCCCGGGACGGTAGTCGGCATGGCTACACCTTC CASSARDGSRHGYTF
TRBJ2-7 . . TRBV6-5 TGTGCCAGCAGTGTGGGGAACGAGCAGTACTTC CASSVGNEQYF